What follows describes a single T cell receptor beta chain. Its cognate antigen is unknown. The entry originates in a study of OX40 agonist ivuxolimab in advanced cancers. Study in general: Patients were infused with ivuxolimab every 2 weeks at 0.01 to 10 mg/kg. Study-wide points: At doses 0.1 to 3.0 mg/kg, CD4+ and CD8+ clones expanded. The expanded peripheral T cells' antigen specificity was not determined.

V lost 4 bases to trimming and J lost 0 bases; unmatched junction nucleotides: 1. CDR1 and CDR2 from the germline V gene are SGHTA and FQGTGA. This CDR3 spans 15 amino acids. Profiling relied on immunoSEQ multiplex PCR, and the TCRdb table lists in-frame clones only, not all of them. The sample has tens of thousands of clones, around 89% seen once; the top ten hold 3% to 4%. The receptor was derived from an adult with an advanced solid tumor such as melanoma, head and neck, liver or kidney cancer. The V and J genes are TRBV7-3 and TRBJ2-2, with 8 bases identical to TRBD2. Sequencing used CD4+ or CD8+ T cells sorted from blood, obtained in a trial of the OX40 agonist ivuxolimab. In DNA form, the CDR3 reads TGTGCCAGCAGCTCGGGACTAGCGAACACCGGGGAGCTGTTTTTT. It yields the protein CASSSGLANTGELFF. The full variable domain, completed using reference TRBV7-3 and TRBJ2-2, is GAGVSQTPSNKVTEKGKYVELRCDPISGHTALYWYRQSLGQGPEFLIYFQGTGAADDSGLPNDRFFAVRPEGSVSTLKIQRTERGDSAVYLCASSSGLANTGELFFGEGSRLTVL.